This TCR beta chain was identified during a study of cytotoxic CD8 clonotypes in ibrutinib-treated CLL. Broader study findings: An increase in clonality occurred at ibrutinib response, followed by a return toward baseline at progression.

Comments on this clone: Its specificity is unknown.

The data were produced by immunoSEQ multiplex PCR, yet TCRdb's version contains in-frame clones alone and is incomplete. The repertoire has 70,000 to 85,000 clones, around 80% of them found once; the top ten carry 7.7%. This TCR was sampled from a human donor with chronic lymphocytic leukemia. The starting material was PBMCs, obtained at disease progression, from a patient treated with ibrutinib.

The CDR3 protein is CASSQDPAVSGNTIYF. The DNA for the CDR3 is TGTGCCAGCAGCCAAGACCCGGCGGTTTCTGGAAACACCATATATTTT. This chain links TRBV4-2 with TRBJ1-3; D gene ambiguous. The CDR3 has 16 residues. Trimming cost V 0 bases and J 1 base, with 10 bases left between them. Germline CDR1 LGHNA, CDR2 YNFKEQ.